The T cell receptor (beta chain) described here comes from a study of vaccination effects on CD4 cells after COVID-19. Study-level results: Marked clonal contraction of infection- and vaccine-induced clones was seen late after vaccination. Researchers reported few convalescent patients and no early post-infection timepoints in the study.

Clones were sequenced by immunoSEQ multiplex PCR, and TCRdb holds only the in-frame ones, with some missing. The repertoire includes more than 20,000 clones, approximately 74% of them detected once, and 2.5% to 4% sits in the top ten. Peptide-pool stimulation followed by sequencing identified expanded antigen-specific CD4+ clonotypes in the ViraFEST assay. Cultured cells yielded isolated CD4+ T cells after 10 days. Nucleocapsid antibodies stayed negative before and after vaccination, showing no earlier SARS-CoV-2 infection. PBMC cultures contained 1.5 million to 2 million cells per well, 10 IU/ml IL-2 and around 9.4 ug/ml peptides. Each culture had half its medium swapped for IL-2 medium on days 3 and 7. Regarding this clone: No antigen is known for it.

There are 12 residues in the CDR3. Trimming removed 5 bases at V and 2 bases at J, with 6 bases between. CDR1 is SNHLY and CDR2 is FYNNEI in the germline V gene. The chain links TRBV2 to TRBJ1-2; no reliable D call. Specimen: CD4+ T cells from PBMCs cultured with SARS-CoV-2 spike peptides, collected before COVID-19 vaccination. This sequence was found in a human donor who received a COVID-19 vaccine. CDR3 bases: TGTGCCAGCAGTACCGCCAACTATGGCTACACCTTC. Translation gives CASSTANYGYTF.